These T cell receptor beta chains were read from a single sample in a study of CD8 T cells in Susac syndrome. MiXCR was run by TCRdb on the immunoSEQ multiplex PCR reads, yielding one entry per CDR3 protein. There are some 200,000 distinct CDR3 sequences in the sample; 85% to 95% occur only once, and over 0.08% lies in the top ten. Sample: CD4+ T cells from PBMCs. Receptor source: a human donor in good health. Both conserved end residues are part of each CDR3. The order of the fields is J gene, V gene, clone size, D gene, CDR3 DNA, CDR3 protein. The D gene is left open where the match is weak. Size values are once, few and many counts, or a class for expanded clones, and some rows have none.

>TRBJ2-3|TRBV7-2|few|NA
TGTGCCAGCAGCTTAGCTAGCACAGATACGCAGTATTTT
CASSLASTDTQYF
>TRBJ1-3|TRBV30|NA|NA
TGTGCCTTGGAAAAGGGATCTGGAAACACCATATATTTT
CALEKGSGNTIYF
>TRBJ2-1|TRBV7-7|NA|NA
TGTGCTAGCAGCCCGGGACTTCCCAATGAGCAGTTCTTC
CASSPGLPNEQFF
>TRBJ2-3|TRBV5-4|NA|TRBD1
TGTGCCAGTAAGGGACAGCGTTTTGCAGATACGCAGTATTTT
CASKGQRFADTQYF
>TRBJ2-3|TRBV5-6|NA|TRBD2
TGTGCCAGCAGCTCGAGACTAGCGGGAGAGACAGATACGCAGTATTTT
CASSSRLAGETDTQYF
>TRBJ2-3|TRBV5-1|NA|NA
TGCGCCAGCAGCGACTCGACTAGCACAGATACGCAGTATTTT
CASSDSTSTDTQYF
>TRBJ2-7|TRBV14|NA|NA
TGTGCCAGCAGCCAAGAGAGTTTAGGGTTCTACGAGCAGTACTTC
CASSQESLGFYEQYF
>TRBJ2-7|TRBV20-1|NA|NA
TGCAGTGCCGGGCTTACCTCCTACGAGCAGTACTTC
CSAGLTSYEQYF
>TRBJ2-1|TRBV12-3/TRBV12-4|NA|TRBD1
TGTGCCAGCAGTCTCGCGGGACAGGGTAGGGGCAATGAGCAGTTCTTC
CASSLAGQGRGNEQFF
>TRBJ2-2|TRBV3-1|NA|NA
TGTGCCAGCAGCCTCGGGCAGCCGAACACCGGGGAGCTGTTTTTT
CASSLGQPNTGELFF
>TRBJ2-1|TRBV29-1|NA|NA
TGCAGCGTTGGTTGGGGGAATGAGCAGTTCTTC
CSVGWGNEQFF
>TRBJ2-3|TRBV15|NA|TRBD2
TGTGCCACCCGGGGACTGATCGATACCGGGACTAGCGGGAGGGCAGCAGATACGCAGTATTTT
CATRGLIDTGTSGRAADTQYF
>TRBJ2-5|TRBV30|NA|TRBD1
TGTGCCTGGGACAGGGGTCGAGAGACCCAGTACTTC
CAWDRGRETQYF
>TRBJ2-3|TRBV30|NA|TRBD2
TGTGCCTGGAGTGTACCTCGACTAGCGGGAGAGGTGCGCACAGATACGCAGTATTTT
CAWSVPRLAGEVRTDTQYF
>TRBJ1-2|TRBV2|NA|TRBD1
TGTGCCAGCAGCGTAGACAGGGGGCGATACACCTTC
CASSVDRGRYTF
>TRBJ2-7|TRBV28|NA|NA
TGTGCCAGCAGCAACCCTAGGGGAAGGGAGCAGTACTTC
CASSNPRGREQYF
>TRBJ2-2|TRBV6-6|NA|NA
TGTGCCAGCAAAGCACGGGACACCTACACCGGGGAGCTGTTTTTT
CASKARDTYTGELFF
>TRBJ2-1|TRBV19|NA|NA
TGTGCCAGTAGTACGGTGGGCTCCTACAATGAGCAGTTCTTC
CASSTVGSYNEQFF
>TRBJ2-5|TRBV4-2|NA|NA
TGTGCCAGCAGCCAAAGGGCGGGCGAGACCCAGTACTTC
CASSQRAGETQYF
>TRBJ2-2|TRBV7-8|NA|TRBD2
TGTGCCAGCCTTTGGAGGGACTACCTTAGGGGCGGGGAGCTGTTTTTT
CASLWRDYLRGGELFF
>TRBJ2-7|TRBV20-1|NA|NA
TGCAGTGCTAGTTTTACGACCTACGAGCAGTACTTC
CSASFTTYEQYF
>TRBJ1-2|TRBV2|NA|NA
TGTGCCAGCAGGGGTAATACCGCTAACTATGGCTACACCTTC
CASRGNTANYGYTF
>TRBJ2-1|TRBV29-1|NA|NA
TGCAGCGTCCTCGGGAGCTCCTACAATGAGCAGTTCTTC
CSVLGSSYNEQFF
>TRBJ1-1|TRBV9|NA|NA
TGTGCCAGCAGCGTAGGAGTGACAGGCCCGAACACTGAAGCTTTCTTT
CASSVGVTGPNTEAFF
>TRBJ2-6|TRBV3-1|NA|NA
TGTGCCAGCAGCCGCCGGGCAGCAGGCTCTGGGGCCAACGTCCTGACTTTC
CASSRRAAGSGANVLTF
>TRBJ2-2|TRBV29-1|NA|TRBD1
TGCAGCGTTGGGCGGGACAGGAGTTCGAACACCGGGGAGCTGTTTTTT
CSVGRDRSSNTGELFF